The entry below gives a single TCR beta chain sequence along with its context. The source of the sample is a study of patients and donors after allogeneic stem cell transplantation. CDR3 length: 15 residues. Trimming stripped 3 bases from V and 0 bases from J, with 12 bases between. In germline, CDR1 is MDHEN, CDR2 SYDVKM. TCRdb independently ran MiXCR on the RT-PCR reads; one entry per CDR3 protein. This sample yields approximately 210,000 distinct CDR3 sequences, of which 35% to 50% are seen a single time; about 33% belongs to the top ten. The J gene is TRBJ2-7, the V gene TRBV28, with D perhaps TRBD2 (6 bases). The receptor comes from a human donor who was either an allogeneic HSCT recipient or a stem cell or donor lymphocyte infusion donor (not recorded which). It is not recorded whose cells these are; they may come from a transplant donor. The source material was blood, either unsorted or a sorted T cell fraction (not recorded which). The CDR3 region has the DNA TGTGCCAGCAGTTTTGGGGGGAAGAGCTCCTACGAGCAGTACTTC. It yields the protein CASSFGGKSSYEQYF.